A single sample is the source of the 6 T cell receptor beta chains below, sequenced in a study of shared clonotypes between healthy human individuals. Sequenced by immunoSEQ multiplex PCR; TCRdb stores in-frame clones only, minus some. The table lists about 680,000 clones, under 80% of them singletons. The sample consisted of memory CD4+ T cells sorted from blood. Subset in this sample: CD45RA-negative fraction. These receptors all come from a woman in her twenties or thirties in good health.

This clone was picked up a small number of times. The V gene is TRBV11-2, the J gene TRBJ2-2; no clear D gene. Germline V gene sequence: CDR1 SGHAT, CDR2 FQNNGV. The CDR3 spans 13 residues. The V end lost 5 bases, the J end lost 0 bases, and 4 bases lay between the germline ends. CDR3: CASSQTNTGELFF. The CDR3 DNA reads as TGTGCCAGCAGCCAGACGAACACCGGGGAGCTGTTTTTT.

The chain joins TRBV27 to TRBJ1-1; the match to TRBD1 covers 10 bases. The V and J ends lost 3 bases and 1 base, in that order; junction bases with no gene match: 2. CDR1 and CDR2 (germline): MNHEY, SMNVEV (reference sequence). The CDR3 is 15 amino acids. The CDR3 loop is CASSLGQGTNTEAFF. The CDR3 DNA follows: TGTGCCAGCAGTTTGGGACAGGGGACGAACACTGAAGCTTTCTTT.

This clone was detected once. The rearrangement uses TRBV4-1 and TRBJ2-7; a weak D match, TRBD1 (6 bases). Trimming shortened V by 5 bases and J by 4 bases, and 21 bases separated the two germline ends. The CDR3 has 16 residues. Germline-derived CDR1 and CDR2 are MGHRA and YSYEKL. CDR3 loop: CASSSFLNNREYEQYF. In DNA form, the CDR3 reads TGCGCCAGCAGCTCCTTTCTGAACAACAGGGAGTACGAGCAGTACTTC.

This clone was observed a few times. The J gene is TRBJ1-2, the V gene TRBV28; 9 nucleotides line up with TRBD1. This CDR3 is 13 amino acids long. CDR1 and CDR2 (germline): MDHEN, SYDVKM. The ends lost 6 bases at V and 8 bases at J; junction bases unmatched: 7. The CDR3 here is CASRTQGAKGYTF. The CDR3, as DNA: TGTGCCAGCAGGACACAGGGGGCGAAGGGCTACACCTTC.

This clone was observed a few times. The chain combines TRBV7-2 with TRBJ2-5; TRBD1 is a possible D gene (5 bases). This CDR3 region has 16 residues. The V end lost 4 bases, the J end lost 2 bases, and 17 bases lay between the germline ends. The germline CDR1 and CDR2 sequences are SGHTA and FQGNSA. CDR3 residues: CASSSLRGGRQETQYF. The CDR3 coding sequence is TGTGCCAGCAGCTCTTTAAGGGGCGGACGACAAGAGACCCAGTACTTC.

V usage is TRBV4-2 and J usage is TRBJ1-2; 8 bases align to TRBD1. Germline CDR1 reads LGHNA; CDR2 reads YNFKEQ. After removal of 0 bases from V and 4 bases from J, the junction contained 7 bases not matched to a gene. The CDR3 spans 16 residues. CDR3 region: CASSQDPGGQGYGYTF. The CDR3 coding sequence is TGTGCCAGCAGCCAAGATCCGGGAGGACAGGGCTATGGCTACACCTTC.